The rows below give T cell receptor beta chains drawn from one sample of a study of T cells in localized non-small cell lung cancer. The protocol was immunoSEQ multiplex PCR, while the TCRdb copy is restricted to in-frame clones and leaves out a portion. The sample carries about 39,000 clones, 70% to 80% recorded once. Sequences were derived from PBMCs, sampled before any cancer treatment. These receptors originate from a woman aged 35 to 69 with stage II squamous cell lung carcinoma. Both conserved end residues are part of each CDR3. Each record gives: J gene, V gene, clone size, D gene, CDR3 protein, CDR3 DNA. A D gene is named only where the DNA matches it firmly. The size entry is marked missing in some rows and otherwise reads once, few, many or a size class.

TRBJ1-2 TRBV5-4 . . CASSLEDYGYTF TGTGCCAGCAGCTTGGAGGACTATGGCTACACCTTC
TRBJ1-1 TRBV28 . TRBD1 CASRETRTGNTEAFF TGTGCCAGCAGAGAAACTCGGACAGGGAACACTGAAGCTTTCTTT
TRBJ2-3 TRBV10-1 . . CASSEGEIADTQYF TGCGCCAGCAGTGAAGGAGAAATAGCAGATACGCAGTATTTT
TRBJ1-6 TRBV11-1 medium-sized . CASSLSNSPLHF TGTGCCAGCAGCCTATCAAATTCACCCCTCCACTTT
TRBJ1-1 TRBV28 . TRBD1 CASSSWTGGLDTEAFF TGTGCCAGCAGTTCCTGGACAGGGGGCTTGGACACTGAAGCTTTCTTT
TRBJ2-3 TRBV5-1 . . CASSLDGTTSTDTQYF TGCGCCAGCAGCTTGGACGGGACAACTAGCACAGATACGCAGTATTTT
TRBJ1-5 TRBV28 . . CASEQGSNQPQHF TGTGCCAGCGAACAGGGTAGCAATCAGCCCCAGCATTTT
TRBJ2-5 TRBV29-1 . . CSVGYGETQYF TGCAGCGTTGGATACGGGGAGACCCAGTACTTC
TRBJ1-5 TRBV2 once . CASSVSGDQPQHF TGTGCCAGCAGTGTTTCGGGGGATCAGCCCCAGCATTTT
TRBJ1-6 TRBV5-8 . TRBD1 CASSPLTGALHF TGTGCCAGCAGCCCCCTGACAGGGGCCCTCCACTTT
TRBJ2-6 TRBV19 . . CASSRGTTGANVLTF TGTGCCAGTAGTAGAGGGACGACCGGGGCCAACGTCCTGACTTTC
TRBJ2-5 TRBV6-1 . TRBD1 CASDRDSQETQYF TGTGCCAGCGATAGGGACAGCCAAGAGACCCAGTACTTC
TRBJ2-1 TRBV19 . TRBD2 CASSLVAGGHNEQFF TGTGCCAGTAGTCTAGTAGCGGGAGGCCACAATGAGCAGTTCTTC
TRBJ1-2 TRBV19 . TRBD1 CASSMTDRAKVFYGYTF TGTGCCAGTAGTATGACGGACAGGGCCAAGGTTTTTTATGGCTACACCTTC
TRBJ2-1 TRBV2 . . CASSEARTGSGEQFF TGTGCCAGCAGTGAAGCGCGAACGGGGTCGGGGGAGCAGTTCTTC